This TCR beta chain was sequenced for a study of T cells in Graves' hyperthyroidism and ophthalmopathy. Patients aged 18 to 65 had newly diagnosed hyperthyroidism lasting under 2 months. Not enrolled were patients with uncontrolled infection, other autoimmune disease, pregnancy or lactation. Together with thyroid ultrasound, orbital computed tomography, serum thyroxine and TRAb, clinical symptoms were used for diagnoses. Using 9.5 to 10 ml of fresh peripheral blood, PBMCs were prepared. CDR1 SGHRS and CDR2 YFSETQ come from the germline V gene. With 5 bases removed from V and 1 base from J, the gap between germline ends came to 16 bases. There are 15 residues in the CDR3. This clonotype was counted ten times or more. Using RNA transcripts as the source, TCR beta CDR3 regions were amplified. Researchers ran a first-round RT-PCR on the TCR CDR3 using the HTBI primer set. TCRdb reanalysed the multiplex PCR reads using MiXCR and keeps one entry per CDR3 protein. The sample has around 340,000 distinct CDR3 sequences, around 17% seen once.

Sequenced material: blood. The rearrangement joins TRBV5-1 to TRBJ2-7, with a tentative D call TRBD2 (6 bases). The sequence was obtained from a man between 25 and 39 years old with Graves' hyperthyroidism. CDR3 loop: CASRESGPLSYEQYF. The CDR3 DNA is TGCGCCAGCAGGGAGAGCGGGCCTTTATCCTACGAGCAGTACTTC.